This T cell receptor beta chain was observed in a study of technical replicates of blood from several donors. Sequencing used immunoSEQ multiplex PCR; TCRdb keeps in-frame clones, though not all of them. The table records approximately 79,000 clones, about nine tenths of them present only once. The sequenced sample consisted of T cells isolated from PBMCs. The origin of this receptor is a human donor in good health.

CDR3 sequence: CASIPGAYTGELFF. CDR3 nucleotides: TGTGCCAGTATTCCGGGAGCGTACACCGGGGAGCTGTTTTTT. The V call is TRBV19, the J call TRBJ2-2; D is possibly TRBD2 (6 bases). In germline, CDR1 is LNHDA, CDR2 SQIVND (reference sequence). CDR3 length: 14 amino acids. Between the trimmed V and J ends, which lost 7 bases and 3 bases, there was a span of 12 bases.